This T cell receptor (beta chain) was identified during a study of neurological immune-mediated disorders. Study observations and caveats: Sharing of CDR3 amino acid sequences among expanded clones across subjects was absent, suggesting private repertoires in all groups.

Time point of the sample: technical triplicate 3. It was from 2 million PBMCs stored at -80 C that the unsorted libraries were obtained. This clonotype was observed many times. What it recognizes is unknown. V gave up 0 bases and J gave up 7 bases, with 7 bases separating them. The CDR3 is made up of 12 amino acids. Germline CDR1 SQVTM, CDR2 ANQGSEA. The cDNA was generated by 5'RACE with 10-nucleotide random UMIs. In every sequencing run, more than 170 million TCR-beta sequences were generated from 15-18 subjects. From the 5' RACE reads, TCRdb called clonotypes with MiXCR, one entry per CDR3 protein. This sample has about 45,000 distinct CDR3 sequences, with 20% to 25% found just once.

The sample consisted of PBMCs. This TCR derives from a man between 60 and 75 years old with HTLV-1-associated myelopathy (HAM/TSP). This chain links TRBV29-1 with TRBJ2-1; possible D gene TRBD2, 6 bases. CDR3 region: CSVEDAGNEQFF. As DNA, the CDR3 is TGCAGCGTTGAAGATGCGGGGAATGAGCAGTTCTTC.